This T cell receptor (beta chain) was sequenced during a study of shared clonotypes between healthy human individuals. Regarding this clone: Its antigen is as yet unknown.

Study-wide findings and caveats: Naive subsets generally had larger estimated richness than memory subsets. The study found approximately 5% of naive CD4 clonotypes shared across a handful of donors.

CD8 cells regarded as naive lacked CD45RO, were positively chosen for CCR7, and omitted terminally differentiated effector memory CD45RA+ cells. Among the donors, all were Caucasian adults who lived in Nashville, Tennessee. Generated by immunoSEQ multiplex PCR, the TCRdb table keeps only in-frame clones and is missing some. The repertoire has 750,000 to 1,000,000 clones, about 92% of them found once; the top ten carry around 24%. The CDR3 length is 15 residues. Germline CDR1 MDHEN, CDR2 SYDVKM. Trimming stripped 6 bases from V and 5 bases from J, with 19 bases between. The chain recombines TRBV28 with TRBJ2-5; no reliable D call. The sequence came from a man aged 25 to 45 in good health. What was sequenced was naive CD8+ T cells sorted from blood. CDR3 region: CASSPLGTGRETQYF. The CDR3 bases are TGTGCCAGCAGCCCCCTCGGAACTGGGCGGGAGACCCAGTACTTC.